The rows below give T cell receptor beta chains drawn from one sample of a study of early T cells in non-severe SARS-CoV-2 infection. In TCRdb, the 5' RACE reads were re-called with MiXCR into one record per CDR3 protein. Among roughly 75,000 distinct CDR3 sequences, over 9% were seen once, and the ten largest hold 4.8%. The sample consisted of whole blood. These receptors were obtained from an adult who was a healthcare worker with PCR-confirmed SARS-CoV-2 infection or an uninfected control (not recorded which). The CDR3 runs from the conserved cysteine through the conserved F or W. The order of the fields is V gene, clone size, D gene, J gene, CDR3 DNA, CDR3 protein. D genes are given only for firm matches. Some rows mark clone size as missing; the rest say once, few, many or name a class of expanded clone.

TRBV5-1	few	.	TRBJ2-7	TGCGCCAGCAGCTGGGACTCACCCACGATTTACGAGCAGTACTTC	CASSWDSPTIYEQYF
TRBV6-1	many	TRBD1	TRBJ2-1	TGTGCCAGCAGTACCGGGGACAGGAATGAGCAGTTCTTC	CASSTGDRNEQFF
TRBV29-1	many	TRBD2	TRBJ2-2	TGCAGCGTGGGACTAGCGGCGAACACCGGGGAGCTGTTTTTT	CSVGLAANTGELFF
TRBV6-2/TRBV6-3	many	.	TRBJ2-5	TGTGCCAGCGCCCCCGCGGAGACCCAGTACTTC	CASAPAETQYF
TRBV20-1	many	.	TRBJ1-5	TGCAGTGTGTCAACCCTTAGGGGGGGGAGGTTAGGGAAAGGCAATCAGCCCCAGCATTTT	CSVSTLRGGRLGKGNQPQHF
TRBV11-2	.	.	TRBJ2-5	TGTGCCAGCAGCAAGACCGGGGCGCAGGTCCGAGAGACCCAGTACTTC	CASSKTGAQVRETQYF
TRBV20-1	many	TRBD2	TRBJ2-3	TGCAGTGCTAGAGGTCTAGCGGGTTGGGGCACAGATACGCAGTATTTT	CSARGLAGWGTDTQYF
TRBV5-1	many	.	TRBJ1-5	TGCGCCAGCAGCTCAAGGGGCACTTCGGGCAATCAGCCCCAGCATTTT	CASSSRGTSGNQPQHF
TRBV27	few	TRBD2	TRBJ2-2	TGTGCCAGCACCACTTACACTCAGCGGGGGAACACCGGGGAGCTGTTTTTT	CASTTYTQRGNTGELFF
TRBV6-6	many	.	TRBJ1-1	TGTGCCAGCGGTCAGGCTAAAGGTGAAGCTTTCTTT	CASGQAKGEAFF
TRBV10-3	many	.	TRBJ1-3	TGTGCCATCAGTGGTCTGGGTTTTAGCTCTGGAAACACCATATATTTT	CAISGLGFSSGNTIYF
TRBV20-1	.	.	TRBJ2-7	TGCAGTGCCTCTCGGACGGACAGCTCCTACGAGCAGTACTTC	CSASRTDSSYEQYF
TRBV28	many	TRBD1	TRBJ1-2	TGTGCCAGCAGACCCGGGACAGGGGGGTGGTATAACTATGGCTACACCTTC	CASRPGTGGWYNYGYTF
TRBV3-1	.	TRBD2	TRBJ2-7	TGTGCCAGCAGCCTCGGACTAGCGGACACCTACGAGCAGTACTTC	CASSLGLADTYEQYF
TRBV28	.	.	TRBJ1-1	TGTGCCAGCAGTCCCCCTGGGGTCCCGAAGAACACTGAAGCTTTCTTT	CASSPPGVPKNTEAFF
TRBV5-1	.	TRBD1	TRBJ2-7	TGCGCCAGCAGCACGGGACAGGACTCCTACGAGCAGTACTTC	CASSTGQDSYEQYF
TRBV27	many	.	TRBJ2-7	TGTGCCAGCAGTACGGGAGCCTACGAGCAGTACTTC	CASSTGAYEQYF
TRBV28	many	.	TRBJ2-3	TGTGCCAGCGAGCCCCGAGGCATGCGCACAGATACGCAGTATTTT	CASEPRGMRTDTQYF
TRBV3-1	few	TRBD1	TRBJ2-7	TGTGCCAGCAGCCAGACAGGGCGCAAGCAGTACTTC	CASSQTGRKQYF
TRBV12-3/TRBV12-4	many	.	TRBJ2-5	TGTGCCAGCAGCTTGTCAGGTTTGGAGACCCAGTACTTC	CASSLSGLETQYF
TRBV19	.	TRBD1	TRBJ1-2	TGTGCCAGTATATTACAGGGGTCCCGGTCTGGCTACACCTTC	CASILQGSRSGYTF
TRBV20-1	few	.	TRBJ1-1	TGCAGTGCTGGGAACCTCCCCAACACTGAAGCTTTCTTT	CSAGNLPNTEAFF
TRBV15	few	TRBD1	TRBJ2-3	TGTGCCACCAGCTATAACAGGGGCCACAGCACAGATACGCAGTATTTT	CATSYNRGHSTDTQYF
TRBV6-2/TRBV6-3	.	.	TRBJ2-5	TGTGCCAGCAGTTACGATCTACTTCGGGAGACCCAGTACTTC	CASSYDLLRETQYF
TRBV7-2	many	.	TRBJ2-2	TGTGCCAGCGGGTATCAGGGAAGGACCGGGGAGCTGTTTTTT	CASGYQGRTGELFF
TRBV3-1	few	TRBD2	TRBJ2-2	TGTGCCACGGGGGCTAGCGGGAGACCGAACACCGGGGAGCTGTTTTTT	CATGASGRPNTGELFF
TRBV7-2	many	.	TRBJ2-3	TGTGCCAGCAGCTCCCGCACAGATACGCAGTATTTT	CASSSRTDTQYF
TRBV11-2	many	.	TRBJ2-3	TGTGCCAGCAGCCAAAGACCGTCAGTCTCCTCAGGCACAGATACGCAGTATTTT	CASSQRPSVSSGTDTQYF
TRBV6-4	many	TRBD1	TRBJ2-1	TGTGCCAGCAGTCTGGAGGGACAGGGCAATTATGAGCAGTTCTTC	CASSLEGQGNYEQFF
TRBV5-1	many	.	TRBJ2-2	TGCGCCAGCAGCTTTGAGGGTAATGCCCAGAGAGATACCGGGGAGCTGTTTTTT	CASSFEGNAQRDTGELFF
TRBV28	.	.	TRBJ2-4	TGTGCCAGCAGTCTAAAGCCCGGATTCACATGGGGAAACATTCAGTACTTC	CASSLKPGFTWGNIQYF
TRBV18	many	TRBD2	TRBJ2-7	TGTGCCAGCTCACCAGGGCTAGCGGGCTCCCAGCAGTACTTC	CASSPGLAGSQQYF